The 23 T cell receptor beta chains below come from one sample, sequenced in a study of blood T cell repertoires in COVID-19. Clones were read by immunoSEQ multiplex PCR, and TCRdb kept only the in-frame ones, dropping some. The sample shows about 83,000 clones, about 83% of them seen only once. Sequenced: peripheral blood. The receptors stem from a man between 50 and 59 years old with active COVID-19.

V gene TRBV6-1 combines with J gene TRBJ1-6; no firm D call. The V gene's germline CDR1 is MNHNS and CDR2 SASEGT. Trimming took 2 bases from V and 8 from J, leaving 10 bases between them. CDR3 size: 14 residues. CDR3 DNA: TGTGCCAGCAGTGAACGGGTGGAACATTCACCCCTCCACTTT. Translation: CASSERVEHSPLHF.

Regarding this clone: At one end, the junction sequence differs from germline, possibly due to a read error. V usage is TRBV6-5 and J usage is TRBJ2-2, with a possible D match to TRBD1 (5 bases). CDR3 length: 15 amino acids. The germline V gene has CDR1 MNHEY and CDR2 SVGAGI. The CDR3 protein is CASSYRQTNSGELFF. The CDR3 coding sequence is TGTGCCAGCAGTTACAGACAGACGAACAGCGGGGAGCTGTTTTTT.

On this clone itself: In the same sample, other DNA sequences code for this CDR3. The genes are TRBV20-1 and TRBJ1-1; D call uncertain. This CDR3 spans 12 amino acids. The germline V gene encodes CDR1 DFQATT and CDR2 SNEGSKA (reference sequence). The V and J ends lost 3 bases and 3 bases respectively, with 8 bases between them. The CDR3, as DNA: TGCAGTGCTAGTTTGAGGGACACTGAAGCTTTCTTT. This codes for CSASLRDTEAFF.

The chain links TRBV12-3 or TRBV12-4 to TRBJ2-1; D unclear. The CDR3 covers 11 residues. Trimming stripped 1 base from V and 14 bases from J, with 9 bases between. CDR3 protein: CASSLDETEFF. CDR3 in DNA: TGTGCCAGCAGTTTAGATGAAACGGAGTTCTTC.

This chain connects TRBV5-1 to TRBJ2-7, with D possibly TRBD2 on 7 matching bases. This CDR3 has 15 amino acids. Germline values: CDR1 SGHRS, CDR2 YFSETQ. The germline V and J ends were trimmed by 4 bases and 7 bases, with 21 bases remaining between them. Written as DNA, the CDR3 is TGCGCCAGCAGCGCCGGGACCGCGGGGGCGGGTGAGCAGTACTTC. Translation: CASSAGTAGAGEQYF.

The chain uses TRBV27 and TRBJ2-2, with D unresolved. Trimming left V 2 bases short and J 6 bases short, with 16 bases between. Germline V gene lookup returns CDR1 MNHEY and CDR2 SMNVEV (reference sequence). The CDR3 loop spans 16 amino acids. CDR3 sequence reads: CASSLEAASNPGELFF. As DNA, the CDR3 is TGTGCCAGCAGTTTAGAGGCAGCTAGTAACCCCGGGGAGCTGTTTTTT.

This clone was seen more than once but under ten times. This rearrangement joins TRBV14 to TRBJ2-7, with a weak D call TRBD1 (5 bases). CDR1 and CDR2 (germline): SGHDN, FVKESK. The CDR3 runs to 17 residues. The V end lost 1 base, the J end lost 3 bases, and 19 bases lay between the germline ends. The CDR3 bases are TGTGCCAGCAGCCAAGCGTTGGGTCAGGGAATTAGCTACGAGCAGTACTTC. Protein product: CASSQALGQGISYEQYF.

The chain couples TRBV28 to TRBJ1-6; no clear D gene. CDR1 and CDR2 from the germline V gene are MDHEN and SYDVKM. The CDR3 has 14 amino acids. V lost 7 bases, J lost 4 bases, and 11 bases lay in between. The CDR3 here is CASTLGLYNSPLHF. CDR3 nucleotide sequence: TGTGCCAGCACCTTGGGCTTATATAATTCACCCCTCCACTTT.

This clone was counted a single time. V and J are TRBV5-1 and TRBJ2-2, with D tentatively TRBD1 (6 bases). The V gene lost 7 bases and the J gene lost 0 bases, with 10 bases spanning the gap. Germline V gene lookup returns CDR1 SGHRS and CDR2 YFSETQ. The CDR3 consists of 14 residues. In nucleotides, the CDR3 is TGCGCCAGCCAGGACAGACCGAACACCGGGGAGCTGTTTTTT. Amino acid sequence: CASQDRPNTGELFF. The whole variable domain, filled in from reference TRBV5-1 and TRBJ2-2, reads KAGVTQTPRYLIKTRGQQVTLSCSPISGHRSVSWYQQTPGQGLQFLFEYFSETQRNKGNFPGRFSGRQFSNSRSEMNVSTLELGDSALYLCASQDRPNTGELFFGEGSRLTVL.

V gene TRBV21-1 combines with J gene TRBJ2-1; TRBD1, the table's D call, was not compared with the DNA. TRBV21-1 is given as a pseudogene. The CDR3 is made up of 16 amino acids. The CDR3 loop is CASSKVKHTIYNEQFF. The CDR3 region has the DNA TGTGCCAGCAGCAAAGTCAAACATACCATCTACAATGAGCAGTTCTTC.

This clone is a singleton in its sample. V gene TRBV7-8 combines with J gene TRBJ1-2; TRBD1 agrees at 7 bases. Germline V gene data show CDR1 as SGHVS and CDR2 as FQNEAQ. The trim removed 5 bases at V and 7 bases at J, leaving 10 bases unmatched. The CDR3 loop spans 14 amino acids. This chain's CDR3 is CASSPGQAFLGYTF. The CDR3 bases are TGTGCCAGCAGCCCTGGACAGGCCTTCCTTGGCTACACCTTC. Supplemented by reference TRBV7-8 and TRBJ1-2, the full variable domain reads GAGVSQSPRYKVAKRGQDVALRCDPISGHVSLFWYQQALGQGPEFLTYFQNEAQLDKSGLPSDRFFAERPEGSVSTLKIQRTQQEDSAVYLCASSPGQAFLGYTFGSGTRLTVV.

The genes are TRBV5-4 and TRBJ1-6; 9 bases are a match to TRBD1. V was clipped by 4 bases and J by 5 bases; unmatched bases: 4. The CDR3 spans 15 residues. Per the germline V gene, CDR1 is SGHNT and CDR2 is YYREEE (reference sequence). Here the CDR3 DNA reads TGTGCCAGCAGCAAGGGACAGGGTCATAATTCACCCCTCCACTTT. It yields the protein CASSKGQGHNSPLHF. The variable domain in full, with the rest retrieved from reference TRBV5-4 and TRBJ1-6, is ETGVTQSPTHLIKTRGQQVTLRCSSQSGHNTVSWYQQALGQGPQFIFQYYREEENGRGNFPPRFSGLQFPNYSSELNVNALELDDSALYLCASSKGQGHNSPLHFGNGTRLTVT.

The chain links TRBV7-3 to TRBJ2-3, with TRBD2 matching 15 bases. The CDR3 consists of 18 residues. The germline CDR1 and CDR2 sequences are SGHTA and FQGTGA. The junction had 14 bases not matched to a gene; V was cut back by 5 bases and J by 8 bases. This CDR3 is CASSRSGTSGGPRSTQYF. The CDR3, as DNA: TGTGCCAGCAGCCGTAGCGGGACTAGCGGGGGGCCTCGGTCTACGCAGTATTTT.

This chain links TRBV15 with TRBJ2-5; 15 bases match TRBD2. J lost 4 bases, V lost 4 bases, and 7 bases had no gene match. The germline CDR1 and CDR2 sequences are LNHNV and YYDKDF (reference sequence). The CDR3 length is 17 residues. The CDR3: CATSISKGLAGGETQYF. The DNA for the CDR3 is TGTGCCACCAGCATATCAAAGGGACTAGCGGGAGGAGAGACCCAGTACTTC.

The V call is TRBV7-9, the J call TRBJ2-5; 10 nucleotides align to TRBD1. The CDR3 is 15 residues long. From germline, CDR1 is SEHNR and CDR2 FQNEAQ (reference sequence). V lost 5 bases, J lost 5 bases, and 8 bases stayed unmatched. CDR3 sequence: CASSPRQGAGETQYF. The CDR3 DNA reads as TGTGCCAGCAGCCCTAGACAGGGGGCAGGGGAGACCCAGTACTTC.

As regards this clone: At the DNA level, this CDR3 is encoded by other sequences in the same sample as well. The rearrangement joins TRBV5-1 to TRBJ2-7, with TRBD2 identical over 7 bases. From germline, CDR1 is SGHRS and CDR2 YFSETQ. The CDR3 loop spans 14 amino acids. V dropped 0 bases and J dropped 0; count of bases not matched to a gene: 0. The CDR3 region has the DNA TGCGCCAGCAGCTTGGGCGGGGGCTCCTACGAGCAGTACTTC. It is translated as CASSLGGGSYEQYF.

The gene calls are TRBV12-3 or TRBV12-4 and TRBJ1-1; D unclear. Trimming stripped 3 bases from V and 4 bases from J, with 9 bases between. The CDR3 length is 13 residues. Here the CDR3 reads CASSFREVTEAFF. DNA for the CDR3: TGTGCCAGCAGTTTCCGGGAGGTCACTGAAGCTTTCTTT.

V usage is TRBV6-5 and J usage is TRBJ2-1, with 12 bases lining up with TRBD2. Germline values: CDR1 MNHEY, CDR2 SVGAGI. The CDR3 totals 15 residues. The V gene end was trimmed by 6 bases and the J gene end by 7 bases; junction bases not matched to a gene: 7. CDR3 DNA sequence: TGTGCCAGCAGCCCACTAGCGGGAGGTTTGAATGAGCAGTTCTTC. Translation: CASSPLAGGLNEQFF.

V is TRBV5-1 and J is TRBJ2-2; 9 nucleotides agree with TRBD1. This CDR3 spans 17 amino acids. With 1 base clipped from V and 6 bases from J, the junction kept 10 bases outside the gene matches. Germline CDR1 and CDR2: SGHRS and YFSETQ. CDR3 protein: CASSLYTGGASSGELFF. DNA for the CDR3: TGCGCCAGCAGCTTGTATACAGGGGGCGCGTCATCCGGGGAGCTGTTTTTT.

The V gene is TRBV6-5, the J gene TRBJ1-2; the match to TRBD1 covers 10 bases. CDR3 length: 14 residues. V shed 7 bases and J 4 bases; nucleotides not matched to a gene: 6. The V gene's germline CDR1 is MNHEY and CDR2 SVGAGI. The CDR3: CASTRDRGSYGYTF. The CDR3, as DNA: TGTGCCAGCACAAGGGACAGGGGCTCCTATGGCTACACCTTC.

In this sample, this clone turned up once. The CDR3 sequence is CASSWALTSGGPLPEQFF. The CDR3 nucleotides are TGTGCCAGCAGTTGGGCCCTTACCTCGGGGGGGCCTCTACCTGAGCAGTTCTTC. The chain combines TRBV6-2 or TRBV6-3 with TRBJ2-1; TRBD2 agrees at 8 bases. The CDR3 is 18 residues long. Trimming removed 4 bases from V and 9 bases from J; junction bases left unmatched: 20. The V gene's germline CDR1 is MNHEY and CDR2 SVGEGT.

The chain links TRBV2 to TRBJ1-1, with 8 bases matching TRBD1. Trimming removed 3 bases from V and 6 bases from J; junction bases left unmatched: 15. The V gene's germline CDR1 is SNHLY and CDR2 FYNNEI. The CDR3 sequence is 17 residues long. CDR3: CASSETNGGRGRAEAFF. In nucleotides, the CDR3 is TGTGCCAGCAGTGAGACCAACGGCGGCAGGGGGCGCGCTGAAGCTTTCTTT. Full variable domain (missing parts from reference TRBV2 and TRBJ1-1): EPEVTQTPSHQVTQMGQEVILRCVPISNHLYFYWYRQILGQKVEFLVSFYNNEISEKSEIFDDQFSVERPDGSNFTLKIRSTKLEDSAMYFCASSETNGGRGRAEAFFGQGTRLTVV.

This chain connects TRBV5-1 to TRBJ2-7; TRBD2 is a possible D gene (7 bases). Trimming left V 0 bases short and J 0 bases short, with 10 bases between. The CDR3 has 15 amino acids. CDR1 and CDR2 from the germline V gene are SGHRS and YFSETQ. CDR3 amino acids: CASSLAGGLSYEQYF. CDR3 nucleotides: TGCGCCAGCAGCTTGGCCGGGGGGCTCTCCTACGAGCAGTACTTC.